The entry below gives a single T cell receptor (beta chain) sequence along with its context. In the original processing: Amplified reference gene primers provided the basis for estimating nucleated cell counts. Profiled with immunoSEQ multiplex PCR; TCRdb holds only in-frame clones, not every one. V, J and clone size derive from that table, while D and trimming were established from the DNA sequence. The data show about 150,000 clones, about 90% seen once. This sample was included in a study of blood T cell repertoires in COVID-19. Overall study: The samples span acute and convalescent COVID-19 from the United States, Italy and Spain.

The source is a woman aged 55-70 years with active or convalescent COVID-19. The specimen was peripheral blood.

The CDR3 nucleotides read TGTGCCAGCAGTTACTCGTTTCGGGACAGCTATGGCTACACCTTC. Its translation is CASSYSFRDSYGYTF. V is TRBV6-5 and J is TRBJ1-2; 7 nucleotides match TRBD1. J gave up 4 bases and V 0 bases, and 5 bases lay outside the gene matches. Germline V gene lookup returns CDR1 MNHEY and CDR2 SVGAGI. There are 15 residues in the CDR3.